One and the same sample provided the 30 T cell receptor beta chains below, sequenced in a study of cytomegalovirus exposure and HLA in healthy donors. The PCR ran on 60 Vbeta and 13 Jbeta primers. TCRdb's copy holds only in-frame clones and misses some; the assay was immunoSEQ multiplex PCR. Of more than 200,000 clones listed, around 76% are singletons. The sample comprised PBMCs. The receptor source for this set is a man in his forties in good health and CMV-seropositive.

The CDR3 loop is CSVPGTYGYTF. The DNA of the CDR3 is TGCAGCGTTCCGGGAACCTATGGCTACACCTTC. This chain links TRBV29-1 with TRBJ1-2, with D unresolved. Germline-derived CDR1 and CDR2 are SQVTM and ANQGSEA. The CDR3 consists of 11 residues. Trimming shortened V by 5 bases and J by 4 bases, and 8 bases separated the two germline ends.

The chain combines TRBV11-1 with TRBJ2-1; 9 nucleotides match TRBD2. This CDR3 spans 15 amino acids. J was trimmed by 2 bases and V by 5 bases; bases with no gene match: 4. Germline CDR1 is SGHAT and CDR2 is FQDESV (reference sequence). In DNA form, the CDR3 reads TGTGCCAGCAGCCATAGCGGGAGTCCCTACAATGAGCAGTTCTTC. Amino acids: CASSHSGSPYNEQFF.

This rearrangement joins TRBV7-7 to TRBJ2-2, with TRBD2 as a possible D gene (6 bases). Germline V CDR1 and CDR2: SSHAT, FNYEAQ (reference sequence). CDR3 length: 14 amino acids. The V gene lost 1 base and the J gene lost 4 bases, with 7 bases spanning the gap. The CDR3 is CASSLVGGTGELFF. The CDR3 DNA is TGTGCCAGCAGCTTAGTGGGAGGCACCGGGGAGCTGTTTTTT.

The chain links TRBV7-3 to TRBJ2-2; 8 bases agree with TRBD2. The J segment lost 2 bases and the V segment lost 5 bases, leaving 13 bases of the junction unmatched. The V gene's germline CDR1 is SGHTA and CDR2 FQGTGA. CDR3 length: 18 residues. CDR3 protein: CASSTSPGTRANTGELFF. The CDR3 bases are TGTGCCAGCAGCACTAGCCCCGGGACTAGAGCCAACACCGGGGAGCTGTTTTTT.

In DNA, the CDR3 is TGCAGCGTTGAAGGGGGAGTTCACAATGAGCAGTTCTTC. It specifies CSVEGGVHNEQFF. The chain links TRBV29-1 to TRBJ2-1; maybe TRBD2 (5 bases). The V gene lost 1 base and the J gene lost 5 bases, with 9 bases spanning the gap. The CDR3 is 13 amino acids. The germline V gene encodes CDR1 SQVTM and CDR2 ANQGSEA.

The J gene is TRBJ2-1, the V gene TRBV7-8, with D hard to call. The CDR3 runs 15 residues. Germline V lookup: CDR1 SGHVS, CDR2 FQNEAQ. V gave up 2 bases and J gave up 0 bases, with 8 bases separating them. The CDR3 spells CASSLSGASYNEQFF. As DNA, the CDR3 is TGTGCCAGCAGCTTATCTGGAGCCTCCTACAATGAGCAGTTCTTC. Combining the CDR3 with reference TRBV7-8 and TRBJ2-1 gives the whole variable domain GAGVSQSPRYKVAKRGQDVALRCDPISGHVSLFWYQQALGQGPEFLTYFQNEAQLDKSGLPSDRFFAERPEGSVSTLKIQRTQQEDSAVYLCASSLSGASYNEQFFGPGTRLTVL.

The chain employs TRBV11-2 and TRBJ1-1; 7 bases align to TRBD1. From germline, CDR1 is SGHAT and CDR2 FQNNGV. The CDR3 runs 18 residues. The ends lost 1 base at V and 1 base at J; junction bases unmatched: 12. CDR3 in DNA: TGTGCCAGCAGCTTAGGGTTTTGGACAGGACCGCCGAACACTGAAGCTTTCTTT. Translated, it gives CASSLGFWTGPPNTEAFF.

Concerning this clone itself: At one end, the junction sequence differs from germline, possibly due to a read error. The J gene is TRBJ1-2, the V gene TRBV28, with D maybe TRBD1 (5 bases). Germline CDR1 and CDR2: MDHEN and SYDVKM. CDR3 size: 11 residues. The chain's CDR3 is CAILFWTPQNF. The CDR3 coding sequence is TGTGCCATCCTTTTTTGGACACCCCAGAACTTC.

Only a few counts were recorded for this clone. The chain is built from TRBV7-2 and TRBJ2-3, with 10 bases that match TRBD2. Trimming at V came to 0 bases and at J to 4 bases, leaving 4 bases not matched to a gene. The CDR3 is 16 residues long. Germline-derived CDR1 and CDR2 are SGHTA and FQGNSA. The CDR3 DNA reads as TGTGCCAGCAGCTTAGCGACTAGCGGGTCGGCAGATACGCAGTATTTT. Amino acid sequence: CASSLATSGSADTQYF.

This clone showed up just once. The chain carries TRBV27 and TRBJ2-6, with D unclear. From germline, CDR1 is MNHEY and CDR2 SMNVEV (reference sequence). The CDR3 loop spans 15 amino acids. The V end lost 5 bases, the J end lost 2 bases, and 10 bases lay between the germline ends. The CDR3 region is CASSPPRAGANVLTF. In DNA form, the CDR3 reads TGTGCCAGCAGTCCCCCCCGGGCTGGGGCCAACGTCCTGACTTTC.

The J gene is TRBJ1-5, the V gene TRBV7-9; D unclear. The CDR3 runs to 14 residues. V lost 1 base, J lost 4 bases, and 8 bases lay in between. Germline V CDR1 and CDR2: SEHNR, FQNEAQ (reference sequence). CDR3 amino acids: CASSLVRSNQPQHF. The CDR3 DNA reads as TGTGCCAGCAGCTTAGTGAGGAGTAATCAGCCCCAGCATTTT.

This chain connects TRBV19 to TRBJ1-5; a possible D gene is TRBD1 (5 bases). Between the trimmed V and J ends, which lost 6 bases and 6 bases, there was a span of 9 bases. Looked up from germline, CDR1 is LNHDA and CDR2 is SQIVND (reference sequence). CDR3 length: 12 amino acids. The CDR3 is CASSQGSQPQHF. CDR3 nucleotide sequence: TGTGCCAGTAGCCAGGGAAGTCAGCCCCAGCATTTT.

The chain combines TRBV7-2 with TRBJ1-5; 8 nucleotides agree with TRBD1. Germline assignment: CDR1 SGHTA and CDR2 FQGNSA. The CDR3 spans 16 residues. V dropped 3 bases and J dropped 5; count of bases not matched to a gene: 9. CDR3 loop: CASSLARTGIHQPQHF. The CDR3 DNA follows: TGTGCCAGCAGCTTGGCTAGGACAGGGATTCATCAGCCCCAGCATTTT. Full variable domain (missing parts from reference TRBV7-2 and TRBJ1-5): GAGVSQSPSNKVTEKGKDVELRCDPISGHTALYWYRQSLGQGLEFLIYFQGNSAPDKSGLPSDRFSAERTGGSVSTLTIQRTQQEDSAVYLCASSLARTGIHQPQHFGDGTRLSIL.

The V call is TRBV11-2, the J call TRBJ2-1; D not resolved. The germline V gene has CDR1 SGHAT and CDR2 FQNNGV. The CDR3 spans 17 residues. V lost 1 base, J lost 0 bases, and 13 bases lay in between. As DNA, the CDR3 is TGTGCCAGCAGCTTAGGACTCAGATTCGGCTCCTACAATGAGCAGTTCTTC. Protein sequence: CASSLGLRFGSYNEQFF. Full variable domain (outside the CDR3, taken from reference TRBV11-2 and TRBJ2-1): EAGVAQSPRYKIIEKRQSVAFWCNPISGHATLYWYQQILGQGPKLLIQFQNNGVVDDSQLPKDRFSAERLKGVDSTLKIQPAKLEDSAVYLCASSLGLRFGSYNEQFFGPGTRLTVL.

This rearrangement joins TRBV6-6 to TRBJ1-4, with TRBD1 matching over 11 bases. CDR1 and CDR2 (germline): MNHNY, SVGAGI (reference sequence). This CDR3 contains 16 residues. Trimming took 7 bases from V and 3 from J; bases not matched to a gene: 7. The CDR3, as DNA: TGTGCCAGCATCACAGGACAGGGGGCTGCTAATGAAAAACTGTTTTTT. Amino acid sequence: CASITGQGAANEKLFF.

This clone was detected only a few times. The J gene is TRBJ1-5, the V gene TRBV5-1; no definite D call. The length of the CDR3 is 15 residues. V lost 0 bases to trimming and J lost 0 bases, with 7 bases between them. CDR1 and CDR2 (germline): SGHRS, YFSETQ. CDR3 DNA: TGCGCCAGCAGCTTGGGAGTCTATAGCAATCAGCCCCAGCATTTT. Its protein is CASSLGVYSNQPQHF.

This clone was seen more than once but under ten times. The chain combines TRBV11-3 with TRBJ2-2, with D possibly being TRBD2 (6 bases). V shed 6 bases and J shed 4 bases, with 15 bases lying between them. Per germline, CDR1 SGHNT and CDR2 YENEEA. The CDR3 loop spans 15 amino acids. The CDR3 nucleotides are TGTGCCAGCAGACTCCTAGCGTTAGGCACCGGGGAGCTGTTTTTT. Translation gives CASRLLALGTGELFF.

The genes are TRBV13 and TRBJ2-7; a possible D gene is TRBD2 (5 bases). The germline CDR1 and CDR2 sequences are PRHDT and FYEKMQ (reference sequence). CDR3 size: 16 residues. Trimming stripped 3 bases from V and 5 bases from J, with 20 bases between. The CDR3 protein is CASSLVSAFGGHEQYF. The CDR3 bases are TGTGCCAGCAGCTTGGTATCGGCCTTTGGAGGCCACGAGCAGTACTTC. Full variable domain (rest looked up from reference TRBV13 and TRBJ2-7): AAGVIQSPRHLIKEKRETATLKCYPIPRHDTVYWYQQGPGQDPQFLISFYEKMQSDKGSIPDRFSAQQFSDYHSELNMSSLELGDSALYFCASSLVSAFGGHEQYFGPGTRLTVT.

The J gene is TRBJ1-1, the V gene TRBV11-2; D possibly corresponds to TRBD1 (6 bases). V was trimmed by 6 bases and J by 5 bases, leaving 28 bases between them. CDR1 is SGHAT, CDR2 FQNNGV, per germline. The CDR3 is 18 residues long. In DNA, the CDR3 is TGTGCCAGCAGTCCTACTACGGCGTCGACAGGTGTTAGGACTGAAGCTTTCTTT. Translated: CASSPTTASTGVRTEAFF. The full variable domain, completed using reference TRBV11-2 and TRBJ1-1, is EAGVAQSPRYKIIEKRQSVAFWCNPISGHATLYWYQQILGQGPKLLIQFQNNGVVDDSQLPKDRFSAERLKGVDSTLKIQPAKLEDSAVYLCASSPTTASTGVRTEAFFGQGTRLTVV.

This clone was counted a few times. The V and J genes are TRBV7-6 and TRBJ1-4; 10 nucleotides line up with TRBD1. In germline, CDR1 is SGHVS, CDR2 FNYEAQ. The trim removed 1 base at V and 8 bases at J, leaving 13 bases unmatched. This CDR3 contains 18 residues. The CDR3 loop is CASSLGWRDRGLGEKLFF. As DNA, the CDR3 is TGTGCCAGCAGCTTAGGGTGGAGAGACAGGGGGCTCGGAGAAAAACTGTTTTTT.

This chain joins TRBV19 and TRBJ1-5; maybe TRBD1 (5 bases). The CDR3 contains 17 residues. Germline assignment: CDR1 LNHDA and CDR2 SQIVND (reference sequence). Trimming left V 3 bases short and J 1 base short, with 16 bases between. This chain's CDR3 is CASSIPAWGVSNQPQHF. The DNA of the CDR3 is TGTGCCAGTAGTATCCCTGCTTGGGGGGTAAGCAATCAGCCCCAGCATTTT.

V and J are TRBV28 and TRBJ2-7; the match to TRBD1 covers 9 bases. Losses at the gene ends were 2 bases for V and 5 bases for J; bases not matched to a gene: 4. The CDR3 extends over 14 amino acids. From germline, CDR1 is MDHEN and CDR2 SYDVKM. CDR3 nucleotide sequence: TGTGCCAGCAGTTTACGACAGGGGGGCAACGAGCAGTACTTC. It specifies CASSLRQGGNEQYF. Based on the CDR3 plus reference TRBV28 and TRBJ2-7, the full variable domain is DVKVTQSSRYLVKRTGEKVFLECVQDMDHENMFWYRQDPGLGLRLIYFSYDVKMKEKGDIPEGYSVSREKKERFSLILESASTNQTSMYLCASSLRQGGNEQYFGPGTRLTVT.

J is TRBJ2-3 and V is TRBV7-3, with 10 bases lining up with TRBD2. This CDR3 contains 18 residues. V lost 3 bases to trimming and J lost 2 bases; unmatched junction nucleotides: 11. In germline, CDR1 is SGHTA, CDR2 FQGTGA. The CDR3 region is CASSLSFRTSGTTDTQYF. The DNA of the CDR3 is TGTGCCAGCAGCTTGAGCTTCAGGACTAGCGGTACCACAGATACGCAGTATTTT.

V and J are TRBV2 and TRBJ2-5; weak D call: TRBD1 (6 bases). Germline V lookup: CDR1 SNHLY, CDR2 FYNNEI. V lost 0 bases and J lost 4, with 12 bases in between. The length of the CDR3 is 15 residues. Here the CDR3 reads CASSEAPRGGETQYF. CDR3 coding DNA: TGTGCCAGCAGTGAAGCGCCCAGGGGTGGAGAGACCCAGTACTTC. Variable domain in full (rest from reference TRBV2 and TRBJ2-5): EPEVTQTPSHQVTQMGQEVILRCVPISNHLYFYWYRQILGQKVEFLVSFYNNEISEKSEIFDDQFSVERPDGSNFTLKIRSTKLEDSAMYFCASSEAPRGGETQYFGPGTRLLVL.

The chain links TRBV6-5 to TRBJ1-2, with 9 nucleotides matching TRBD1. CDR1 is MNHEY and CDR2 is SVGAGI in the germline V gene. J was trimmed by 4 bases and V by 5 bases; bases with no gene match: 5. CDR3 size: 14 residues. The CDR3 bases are TGTGCCAGCAGTGAAGGGACAGGGCTCTATGGCTACACCTTC. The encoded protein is CASSEGTGLYGYTF.

The CDR3 DNA reads as TGTGCCAGCAGCACCAGGGACAGAAGTAATCAGCCCCAGCATTTT. Its translation: CASSTRDRSNQPQHF. The chain couples TRBV7-7 to TRBJ1-5; 7 bases match TRBD1. Germline values: CDR1 SSHAT, CDR2 FNYEAQ (reference sequence). CDR3 length equals 15 residues. J lost 4 bases, V lost 5 bases, and 8 bases had no gene match.

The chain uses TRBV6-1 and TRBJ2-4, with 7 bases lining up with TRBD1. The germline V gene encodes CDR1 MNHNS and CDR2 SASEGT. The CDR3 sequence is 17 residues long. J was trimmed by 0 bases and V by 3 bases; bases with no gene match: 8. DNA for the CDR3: TGTGCCAGCAGTGAGATGGACAGGATCCTAGCCAAAAACATTCAGTACTTC. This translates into CASSEMDRILAKNIQYF.

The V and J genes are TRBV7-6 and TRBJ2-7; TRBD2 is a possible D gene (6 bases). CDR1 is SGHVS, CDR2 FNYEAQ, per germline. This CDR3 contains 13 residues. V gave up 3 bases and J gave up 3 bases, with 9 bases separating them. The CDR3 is CASSFPGGYEQYF. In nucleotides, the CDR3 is TGTGCCAGCAGCTTCCCCGGGGGCTACGAGCAGTACTTC. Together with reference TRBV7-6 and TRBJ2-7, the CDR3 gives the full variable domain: GAGVSQSPRYKVTKRGQDVALRCDPISGHVSLYWYRQALGQGPEFLTYFNYEAQQDKSGLPNDRFSAERPEGSISTLTIQRTEQRDSAMYRCASSFPGGYEQYFGPGTRLTVT.

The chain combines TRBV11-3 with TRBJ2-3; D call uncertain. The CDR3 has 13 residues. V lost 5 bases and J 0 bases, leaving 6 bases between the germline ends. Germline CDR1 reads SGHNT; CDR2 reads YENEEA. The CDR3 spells CASSAGSTDTQYF. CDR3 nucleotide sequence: TGTGCCAGCAGCGCCGGGAGCACAGATACGCAGTATTTT. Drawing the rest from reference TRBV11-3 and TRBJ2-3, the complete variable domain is EAGVVQSPRYKIIEKKQPVAFWCNPISGHNTLYWYLQNLGQGPELLIRYENEEAVDDSQLPKDRFSAERLKGVDSTLKIQPAELGDSAVYLCASSAGSTDTQYFGPGTRLTVL.

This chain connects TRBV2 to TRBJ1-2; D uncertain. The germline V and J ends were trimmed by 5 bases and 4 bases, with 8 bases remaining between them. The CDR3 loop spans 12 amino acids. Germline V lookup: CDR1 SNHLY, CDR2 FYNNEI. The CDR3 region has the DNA TGTGCCAGCAGTATGAGTGGCTATGGCTACACCTTC. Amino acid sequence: CASSMSGYGYTF.